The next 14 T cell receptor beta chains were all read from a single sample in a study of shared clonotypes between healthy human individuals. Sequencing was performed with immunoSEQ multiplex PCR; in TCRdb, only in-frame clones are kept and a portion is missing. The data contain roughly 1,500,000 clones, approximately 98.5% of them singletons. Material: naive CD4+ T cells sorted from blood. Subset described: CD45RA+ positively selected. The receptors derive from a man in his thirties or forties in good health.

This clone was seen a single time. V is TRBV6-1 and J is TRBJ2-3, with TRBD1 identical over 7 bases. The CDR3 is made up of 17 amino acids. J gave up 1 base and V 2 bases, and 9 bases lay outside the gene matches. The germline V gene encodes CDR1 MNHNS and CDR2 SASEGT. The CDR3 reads CASSEMGQLVGTDTQYF. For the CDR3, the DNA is TGTGCCAGCAGTGAAATGGGACAGTTAGTCGGCACAGATACGCAGTATTTT.

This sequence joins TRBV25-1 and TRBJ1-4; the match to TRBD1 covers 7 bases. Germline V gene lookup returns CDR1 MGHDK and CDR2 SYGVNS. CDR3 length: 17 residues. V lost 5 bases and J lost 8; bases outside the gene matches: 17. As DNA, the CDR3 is TGTGCCAGCAGTCCCTCTAGGGGGCCTGGGGCCATCGAAAAACTGTTTTTT. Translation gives CASSPSRGPGAIEKLFF.

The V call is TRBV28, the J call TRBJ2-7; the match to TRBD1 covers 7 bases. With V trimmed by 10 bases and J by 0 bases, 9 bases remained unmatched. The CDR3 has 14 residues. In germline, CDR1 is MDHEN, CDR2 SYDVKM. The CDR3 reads CAISRTGDSYEQYF. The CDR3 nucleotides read TGTGCCATCTCTAGAACAGGGGACTCCTACGAGCAGTACTTC.

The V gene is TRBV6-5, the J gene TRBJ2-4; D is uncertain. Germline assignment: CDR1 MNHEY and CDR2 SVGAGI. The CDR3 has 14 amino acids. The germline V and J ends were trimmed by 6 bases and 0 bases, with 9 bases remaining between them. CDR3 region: CASSPSGAKNIQYF. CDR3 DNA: TGTGCCAGCAGCCCGTCGGGAGCCAAAAACATTCAGTACTTC.

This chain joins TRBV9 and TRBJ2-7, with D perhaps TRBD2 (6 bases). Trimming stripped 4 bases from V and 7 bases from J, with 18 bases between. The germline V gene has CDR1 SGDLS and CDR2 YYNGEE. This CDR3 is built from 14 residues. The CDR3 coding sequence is TGTGCCAGCAGCCCGGGAGCCGTTGGGCGTGAGCAGTACTTC. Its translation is CASSPGAVGREQYF.

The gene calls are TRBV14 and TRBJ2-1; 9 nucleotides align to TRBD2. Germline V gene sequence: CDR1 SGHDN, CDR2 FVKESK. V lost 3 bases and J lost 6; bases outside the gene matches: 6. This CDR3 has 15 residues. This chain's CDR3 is CASSHKAGGSNEQFF. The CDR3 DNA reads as TGTGCCAGCAGCCATAAAGCGGGGGGCTCCAATGAGCAGTTCTTC.

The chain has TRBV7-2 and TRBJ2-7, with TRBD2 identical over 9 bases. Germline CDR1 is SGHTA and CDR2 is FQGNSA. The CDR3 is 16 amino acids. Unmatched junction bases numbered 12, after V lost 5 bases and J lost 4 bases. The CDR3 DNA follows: TGTGCCAGCAGCCCATGGATAGCGGGAGAAGGTTACGAGCAGTACTTC. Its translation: CASSPWIAGEGYEQYF.

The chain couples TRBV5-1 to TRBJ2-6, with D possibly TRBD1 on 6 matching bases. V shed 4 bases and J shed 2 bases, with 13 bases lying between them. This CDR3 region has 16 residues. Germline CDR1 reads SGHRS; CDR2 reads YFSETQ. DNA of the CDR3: TGCGCCAGCAGCCCACAGGGAATGGCTGGGGCCAACGTCCTGACTTTC. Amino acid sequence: CASSPQGMAGANVLTF.

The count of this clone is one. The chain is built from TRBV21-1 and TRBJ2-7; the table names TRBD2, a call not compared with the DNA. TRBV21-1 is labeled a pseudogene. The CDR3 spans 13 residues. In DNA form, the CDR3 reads TGTGCCAGCCTGGGACTAGCGGGAGCCGAGCAGTACTTC. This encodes CASLGLAGAEQYF.

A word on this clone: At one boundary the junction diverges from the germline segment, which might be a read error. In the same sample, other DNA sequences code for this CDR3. The CDR3 region is CSAHAGQGSTEAFF. As DNA, the CDR3 is TGCAGCGCCCACGCGGGACAGGGGAGCACTGAAGCCTTCTTT. V usage is TRBV29-1 and J usage is TRBJ1-1; 10 bases agree with TRBD1. The germline V gene has CDR1 SQVTM and CDR2 ANQGSEA. This CDR3 contains 14 residues.

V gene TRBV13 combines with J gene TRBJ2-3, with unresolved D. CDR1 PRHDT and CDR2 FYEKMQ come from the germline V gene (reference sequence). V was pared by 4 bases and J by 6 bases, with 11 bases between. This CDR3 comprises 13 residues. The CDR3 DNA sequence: TGTGCCAGCAGCTCCCGTCACACGGATACGCAGTATTTT. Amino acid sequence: CASSSRHTDTQYF.

This chain's CDR3 is CASSSAAASYEQYF. CDR3 nucleotide sequence: TGTGCCAGCAGCTCCGCAGCGGCATCCTACGAGCAGTACTTC. The chain has TRBV7-2 and TRBJ2-7; D perhaps matches TRBD2 (5 bases). CDR3 length: 14 residues. The V end was cut by 4 bases, the J end by 1 base, with 11 bases between. From germline, CDR1 is SGHTA and CDR2 FQGNSA. The variable domain in full, with the rest retrieved from reference TRBV7-2 and TRBJ2-7, is GAGVSQSPSNKVTEKGKDVELRCDPISGHTALYWYRQSLGQGLEFLIYFQGNSAPDKSGLPSDRFSAERTGGSVSTLTIQRTQQEDSAVYLCASSSAAASYEQYFGPGTRLTVT.

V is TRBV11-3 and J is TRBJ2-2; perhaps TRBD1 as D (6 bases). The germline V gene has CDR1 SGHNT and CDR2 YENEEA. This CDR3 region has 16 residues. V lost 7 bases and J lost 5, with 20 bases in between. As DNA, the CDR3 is TGTGCCAGCAAGCTGGGGGCGGGCCGGGAAACCGGGGAGCTGTTTTTT. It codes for CASKLGAGRETGELFF. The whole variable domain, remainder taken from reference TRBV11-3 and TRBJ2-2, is EAGVVQSPRYKIIEKKQPVAFWCNPISGHNTLYWYLQNLGQGPELLIRYENEEAVDDSQLPKDRFSAERLKGVDSTLKIQPAELGDSAVYLCASKLGAGRETGELFFGEGSRLTVL.

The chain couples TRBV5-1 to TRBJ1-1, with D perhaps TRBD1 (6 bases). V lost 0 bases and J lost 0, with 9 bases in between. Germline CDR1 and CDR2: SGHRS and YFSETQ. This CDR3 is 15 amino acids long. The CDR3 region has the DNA TGCGCCAGCAGCTTGGGGGGACACCTGAACACTGAAGCTTTCTTT. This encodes CASSLGGHLNTEAFF. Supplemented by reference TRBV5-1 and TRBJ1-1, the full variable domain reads KAGVTQTPRYLIKTRGQQVTLSCSPISGHRSVSWYQQTPGQGLQFLFEYFSETQRNKGNFPGRFSGRQFSNSRSEMNVSTLELGDSALYLCASSLGGHLNTEAFFGQGTRLTVV.